The rows below give T cell receptor beta chains drawn from one sample of a study of PD-1 blockade in mismatch repair-deficient tumors. Using immunoSEQ multiplex PCR, the repertoire was profiled, and TCRdb retains in-frame clones only, with some absent. The table shows more than 90,000 clones, with 60% to 85% occurring only once. Here the sequenced sample was peripheral blood, taken 60 weeks after starting pembrolizumab. The receptors derive from an adult with mismatch repair-deficient cancer. CDR3s include the opening cysteine and the closing phenylalanine or tryptophan. D genes are given only for firm matches. Size values are once, few and many counts, or a class for expanded clones, and some rows have none.

TRBV5-8	-	-	TRBJ2-2	TGTGCCAGCTACGACCCATCCACAGGAGACACCGGGGAGCTGTTTTTT	CASYDPSTGDTGELFF
TRBV4-2	-	few	TRBJ2-2	TGTGCCAGCAGCCAAGAGGTAGGGACGAACACCGGGGAGCTGTTTTTT	CASSQEVGTNTGELFF
TRBV30	-	once	TRBJ2-3	TGTGCCTGGAGTACAGGGAGCACAGATACGCAGTATTTT	CAWSTGSTDTQYF
TRBV6-1	-	-	TRBJ2-1	TGTGCCATCGGACGGGCCGCGTCCTACAATGAGCAGTTCTTC	CAIGRAASYNEQFF
TRBV10-3	-	-	TRBJ1-1	TGTGCCATCAGTGGTAGCCAGAAGAACACTGAAGCTTTCTTT	CAISGSQKNTEAFF
TRBV6-6	-	-	TRBJ1-1	TGTGCCAGCAGCGATTCCAACACTGAAGCTTTCTTT	CASSDSNTEAFF
TRBV18	TRBD2	-	TRBJ2-3	TGTGCCAGCTCACCACCGATCGGAGCGGGAGGTTTTACGCAGTATTTT	CASSPPIGAGGFTQYF
TRBV7-9	-	-	TRBJ1-5	TGTGCCAGCAGCTTAGTCCCATTGGGCTGGGGAGTTGAACAGCCCCAGCATTTT	CASSLVPLGWGVEQPQHF
TRBV7-6	-	-	TRBJ2-1	TGTGCCAGCAGCTTAGCTCGGTACAATGAGCAGTTCTTC	CASSLARYNEQFF
TRBV11-3	-	-	TRBJ1-4	TGTGCCAGCAGCCAGCAGACTAATGAAAAACTGTTTTTT	CASSQQTNEKLFF
TRBV13	TRBD1	-	TRBJ1-4	TGTGCCAGCAGCCTAAGGACAGGGTATAATGAAAAACTGTTTTTT	CASSLRTGYNEKLFF
TRBV6-1	-	-	TRBJ1-2	TGTGCCAGCAGTGAAGGTAGCTATGGCTACACCTTC	CASSEGSYGYTF
TRBV7-2	TRBD1	-	TRBJ2-6	TGTGCCAGCAGCTTATCAGGGGGCTTTGGGGCCAACGTCCTGACTTTC	CASSLSGGFGANVLTF
TRBV11-2	-	-	TRBJ2-7	TGTGCCAGCAGCTTAGATACCGGCTACGAGCAGTACTTC	CASSLDTGYEQYF
TRBV19	-	-	TRBJ1-1	TGTGCCAGTAGTATATTGGACAGCTTGAACACTGAAGCTTTCTTT	CASSILDSLNTEAFF
TRBV19	-	once	TRBJ2-7	TGTGCCAGTAGTATCGGAGGGGCGACCTACGAGCAGTACTTC	CASSIGGATYEQYF
TRBV7-9	TRBD1	-	TRBJ2-2	TGTGCCAGCAGCTACAGGGGGTTCGGGGAGCTGTTTTTT	CASSYRGFGELFF
TRBV19	-	-	TRBJ1-4	TGTGCCAGTAGTGAGGGGATTAATGAAAAACTGTTTTTT	CASSEGINEKLFF
TRBV19	TRBD2	-	TRBJ2-6	TGTGCCAGTAATCCTACTAGCGCAACCCGCTCTGGGGCCAACGTCCTGACTTTC	CASNPTSATRSGANVLTF
TRBV9	TRBD2	-	TRBJ2-1	TGTGCCAGCAGCGTGGTCCGGGAGGGCCGGAATGAGCAGTTCTTC	CASSVVREGRNEQFF
TRBV5-1	TRBD2	-	TRBJ2-1	TGCGCCAGCAGCCCCCTAGCGGAGCCCTACAATGAGCAGTTCTTC	CASSPLAEPYNEQFF
TRBV25-1	-	-	TRBJ1-1	TGTGCCAGCAGTACATGGGGACTCCCCATGAACACTGAAGCTTTCTTT	CASSTWGLPMNTEAFF
TRBV5-5	TRBD2	few	TRBJ2-7	TGTGCCAGCAGCAAGCCGGGAGGGCAGTACTTC	CASSKPGGQYF
TRBV19	TRBD2	-	TRBJ2-3	TGTGCCAGTAGTGCGACGGGCCAAGCGGGAGGCTCAGCAGATACGCAGTATTTT	CASSATGQAGGSADTQYF
TRBV7-9	TRBD1	-	TRBJ2-3	TGTGCCAGCAGCCGATGGACAGGGAGGTCCACAGATACGCAGTATTTT	CASSRWTGRSTDTQYF
TRBV27	-	medium-sized	TRBJ2-7	TGTGCCAGCAGTCCAAGGAGCTCCTACGAGCAGTACTTC	CASSPRSSYEQYF
TRBV9	-	once	TRBJ1-3	TGTGCCAGCAGCCACTTCATCGCCGTGGATGGAAACACCATATATTTT	CASSHFIAVDGNTIYF
TRBV11-3	-	-	TRBJ2-6	TGTGCCAGCGCCGAGGGGGGAGGGGCCAACGTCCTGACTTTC	CASAEGGGANVLTF
TRBV5-4	-	-	TRBJ2-3	TGTGCCAGCAGCTTGAAGAGCCTCCCAGATACGCAGTATTTT	CASSLKSLPDTQYF
TRBV30	-	-	TRBJ2-1	TGTGCCTGGGGGCGCGGCGGGCCCTACAATGAGCAGTTCTTC	CAWGRGGPYNEQFF
TRBV6-6	-	-	TRBJ1-5	TGTGCCAGCAGTAGGGACTTCCGGCCCCAGCATTTT	CASSRDFRPQHF
TRBV9	-	-	TRBJ2-7	TGTGCCAGCAGCGTAGGACTAGACTACGAGCAGTACTTC	CASSVGLDYEQYF
TRBV21-1	-	-	TRBJ1-4	TGTGCCAGCAGCTCCGGAGGGTACGGCGAAAAACTGTTTTTT	CASSSGGYGEKLFF
TRBV6-1	TRBD1	many	TRBJ1-1	TGTGCCAGCAGTCCTCAGGGGGCCAGGGACACTGAAGCTTTCTTT	CASSPQGARDTEAFF
TRBV10-1	-	-	TRBJ2-7	TGCGCCAGCAGTGAGTCTATCATAGGCGAGCAGTACTTC	CASSESIIGEQYF
TRBV7-8	TRBD1	-	TRBJ2-7	TGTGCCAGCAGCCTAAGGGACAGTTACGAGCAGTACTTC	CASSLRDSYEQYF
TRBV28	-	-	TRBJ2-5	TGTGCCAGCAGTTTCGCCTCGGAGGAAGAGACCCAGTACTTC	CASSFASEEETQYF
TRBV30	-	-	TRBJ2-2	TGTGCCTGGACACTAAGGGGGAACACCGGGGAGCTGTTTTTT	CAWTLRGNTGELFF
TRBV4-2	-	few	TRBJ2-2	TGTGCCAGCAGCCAGGCCGGGGAGCTGTTTTTT	CASSQAGELFF
TRBV6-6	-	-	TRBJ1-2	TGTGCCAGCAGGCCGGGACCCCACATTGGCTACACCTTC	CASRPGPHIGYTF